These T cell receptor beta chains were read from a single sample in a study of blood T cell repertoires in COVID-19. Sequencing was performed with immunoSEQ multiplex PCR; in TCRdb, only in-frame clones are kept and a portion is missing. Of around 340,000 clones listed, approximately 86% are singletons. Sequenced material: peripheral blood. The receptor source for this set is a woman aged 55-70 years with COVID-19, enrolled during active disease. CDR3s include the opening cysteine and the closing phenylalanine or tryptophan. D genes are given only for firm matches. The listing skips clone size in some rows; elsewhere it reads once, few, many or a size class.

TRBD1,once,TRBJ2-7,TRBV6-2/TRBV6-3,CASSSRTGHTYEQYF,TGTGCCAGCAGTTCCCGGACAGGTCATACCTACGAGCAGTACTTC
-,once,TRBJ1-1,TRBV27,CASSPPIRGNTEAFF,TGTGCCAGCAGTCCGCCAATTAGGGGGAACACTGAAGCTTTCTTT
-,-,TRBJ1-2,TRBV11-1,CASSTSSETNYGYTF,TGTGCCAGCAGCACCTCGTCAGAAACTAACTATGGCTACACCTTC
-,-,TRBJ2-2,TRBV5-4,CASSQGGGTGELFF,TGTGCCAGCAGCCAAGGGGGAGGGACCGGGGAGCTGTTTTTT
TRBD1,-,TRBJ1-5,TRBV30,CAWTHSGQGASQPQHF,TGTGCCTGGACTCACTCGGGACAGGGGGCTTCGCAGCCCCAGCATTTT
-,once,TRBJ2-3,TRBV9,CASSPEPRDTFTDTQYF,TGTGCCAGCAGCCCCGAACCCCGGGACACCTTCACAGATACGCAGTATTTT
TRBD1,-,TRBJ2-7,TRBV30,CAWSLGQTYEQYF,TGTGCCTGGAGCCTGGGACAGACCTACGAGCAGTACTTC
-,-,TRBJ2-3,TRBV7-6,CASSFSAGAATDTQYF,TGTGCCAGCAGCTTCTCGGCGGGGGCCGCCACAGATACGCAGTATTTT
-,-,TRBJ1-5,TRBV19,CASNQGILGGGQPQHF,TGTGCCAGTAATCAGGGTATTCTGGGGGGGGGTCAGCCCCAGCATTTT
TRBD2,-,TRBJ2-2,TRBV5-6,CASSLGLAGPTGELFF,TGTGCCAGCAGCTTGGGTCTAGCGGGGCCCACCGGGGAGCTGTTTTTT
TRBD2,-,TRBJ2-3,TRBV24-1,CATSSGGTTDTQYF,TGTGCCACCAGCTCGGGGGGGACCACAGATACGCAGTATTTT
TRBD2,once,TRBJ2-1,TRBV9,CASSARASGGLYNEQFF,TGTGCCAGCAGCGCTCGGGCTAGCGGGGGGCTTTACAATGAGCAGTTCTTC
-,-,TRBJ2-2,TRBV9,CASSVQGQNTGELFF,TGTGCCAGCAGCGTACAGGGGCAGAACACCGGGGAGCTGTTTTTT
-,-,TRBJ2-5,TRBV15,CATSRGKGGYKETQYF,TGTGCCACCAGCAGAGGGAAAGGGGGTTACAAAGAGACCCAGTACTTC
-,few,TRBJ1-1,TRBV2,CASSEQGYTEAFF,TGTGCCAGCAGTGAACAGGGGTACACTGAAGCTTTCTTT
TRBD1,-,TRBJ2-2,TRBV6-5,CASSYSTGGTGELFF,TGTGCCAGCAGTTACTCGACAGGGGGCACCGGGGAGCTGTTTTTT
-,-,TRBJ1-1,TRBV6-5,CASTTPGMNTEAFF,TGTGCCAGCACCACACCAGGGATGAACACTGAAGCTTTCTTT
TRBD1,-,TRBJ2-1,TRBV10-3,CAIRGTGNEQFF,TGTGCCATCAGGGGGACAGGGAACGAGCAGTTCTTC
TRBD1,once,TRBJ2-5,TRBV15,CATSRARDRGRGETQYF,TGTGCCACCAGCAGAGCCCGGGACAGGGGGCGCGGAGAGACCCAGTACTTC
TRBD1,-,TRBJ1-2,TRBV19,CASIGRDRSYGYTF,TGTGCCAGTATTGGTCGGGACAGAAGCTATGGCTACACCTTC
TRBD1,-,TRBJ2-7,TRBV30,CAWSGGQGANEQYF,TGTGCCTGGAGCGGCGGACAGGGGGCAAACGAGCAGTACTTC
-,-,TRBJ2-3,TRBV12-3/TRBV12-4,CASSQNTDTQYF,TGTGCCAGCAGTCAGAACACAGATACGCAGTATTTT
TRBD1,-,TRBJ2-7,TRBV11-3,CASSLEGQGIEQYF,TGTGCCAGCAGCCTAGAAGGACAGGGCATCGAGCAGTACTTC
-,-,TRBJ2-2,TRBV6-5,CASRDRVGGPGELFF,TGTGCCAGCAGGGACCGGGTCGGAGGGCCCGGGGAGCTGTTTTTT
-,once,TRBJ2-7,TRBV29-1,CSVERAGSDEQYF,TGCAGCGTTGAACGGGCGGGGTCCGACGAGCAGTACTTC
-,-,TRBJ1-3,TRBV6-5,CASWPGNTIYF,TGTGCCAGCTGGCCGGGAAACACCATATATTTT